Each of the 15 T cell receptor beta chains below was sequenced from the same sample in a study of cytomegalovirus exposure and HLA in healthy donors. The PCR ran on 60 Vbeta and 13 Jbeta primers. Assay: immunoSEQ multiplex PCR; the TCRdb copy retains only in-frame clones and omits some. The sample carries 150,000 to 200,000 clones, roughly 80% recorded once. Material: PBMCs. The receptor source for this set is a human donor in good health.

The chain links TRBV6-6 to TRBJ2-1; D may be TRBD2 (6 bases). Trimming removed 10 bases from V and 4 bases from J, with 20 bases in between. The germline gives CDR1 MNHNY, CDR2 SVGAGI (reference sequence). This CDR3 comprises 15 residues. The CDR3 DNA follows: TGTGCCACCTCTCACCAGGAGGGACGGTACAATGAGCAGTTCTTC. Amino acid sequence: CATSHQEGRYNEQFF.

The V gene is TRBV15, the J gene TRBJ2-7; TRBD2 aligns across 7 bases. J gave up 4 bases and V 4 bases, and 4 bases lay outside the gene matches. The CDR3 is 13 residues long. Looked up from germline, CDR1 is LNHNV and CDR2 is YYDKDF (reference sequence). The CDR3 DNA follows: TGTGCCACCAGCATGGGAGGGTTTTACGAGCAGTACTTC. It encodes CATSMGGFYEQYF.

The J gene is TRBJ1-2, the V gene TRBV15, with D unclear. The CDR3 totals 15 residues. Germline V gives CDR1 LNHNV, CDR2 YYDKDF (reference sequence). V lost 1 base and J lost 9, with 18 bases in between. CDR3 sequence: CATSRGVLGGRSYTF. DNA for the CDR3: TGTGCCACCAGCAGAGGAGTCCTAGGTGGGAGAAGCTACACCTTC.

The chain joins TRBV7-8 to TRBJ2-7; D is perhaps TRBD2 (5 bases). V lost 1 base to trimming and J lost 2 bases, with 9 bases between them. Germline CDR1 SGHVS, CDR2 FQNEAQ. The length of the CDR3 is 14 residues. DNA for the CDR3: TGTGCCAGCAGCTTAGAAACGGGGACCTACGAGCAGTACTTC. Its protein is CASSLETGTYEQYF.

V and J are TRBV7-9 and TRBJ2-7; tentatively, D is TRBD2 (6 bases). Between the trimmed V and J ends, which lost 1 base and 6 bases, there was a span of 10 bases. The CDR3 is made up of 13 amino acids. Germline V CDR1 and CDR2: SEHNR, FQNEAQ (reference sequence). The CDR3 coding sequence is TGTGCCAGCAGCTTAGTTCCCGGGAGCGAGCAGTACTTC. This translates into CASSLVPGSEQYF.

V gene TRBV2 combines with J gene TRBJ1-5, with D tentatively TRBD1 (6 bases). CDR1 is SNHLY and CDR2 is FYNNEI in the germline V gene. V dropped 6 bases and J dropped 2 bases, with 20 bases sitting between them. There are 17 residues in the CDR3. The CDR3 region has the DNA TGTGCCAGCAGAGGACAGCTCTTCCCGAATGGCAATCAGCCCCAGCATTTT. Its protein product is CASRGQLFPNGNQPQHF.

J is TRBJ2-3 and V is TRBV7-8, with 11 bases that match TRBD2. The CDR3 consists of 15 residues. CDR1 SGHVS and CDR2 FQNEAQ come from the germline V gene. The trim removed 5 bases at V and 1 base at J, leaving 2 bases unmatched. The CDR3 loop is CASSLLAGGTDTQYF. As DNA, the CDR3 is TGTGCCAGCAGCCTACTAGCGGGGGGCACAGATACGCAGTATTTT.

J is TRBJ1-2 and V is TRBV6-5; D is possibly TRBD1 (6 bases). Germline V gene data show CDR1 as MNHEY and CDR2 as SVGAGI. The germline V and J ends were trimmed by 5 bases and 3 bases, with 16 bases remaining between them. The CDR3 is 15 residues long. The CDR3 loop reads CASSVWSGTHYGYTF. The CDR3 DNA reads TGTGCCAGCAGTGTTTGGTCCGGGACACACTATGGCTACACCTTC.

The V and J genes are TRBV14 and TRBJ2-7, with D perhaps matching TRBD1 (5 bases). Germline assignment: CDR1 SGHDN and CDR2 FVKESK. CDR3 length: 15 amino acids. Trimming left V 4 bases short and J 1 base short, with 14 bases between. This CDR3 reads CASSPYRLPSYEQYF. CDR3 sequence (DNA): TGTGCCAGCAGCCCGTACAGGCTTCCTTCCTACGAGCAGTACTTC. The whole variable domain, remainder taken from reference TRBV14 and TRBJ2-7, is EAGVTQFPSHSVIEKGQTVTLRCDPISGHDNLYWYRRVMGKEIKFLLHFVKESKQDESGMPNNRFLAERTGGTYSTLKVQPAELEDSGVYFCASSPYRLPSYEQYFGPGTRLTVT.

In this sample, this clone turned up a few times. CDR3 DNA: TGCGCCAGCAGCCAAGGTCCTAATGGTCTCGCAGATACGCAGTATTTT. As protein: CASSQGPNGLADTQYF. The V gene is TRBV4-1, the J gene TRBJ2-3; D unresolved. V was trimmed by 1 base and J by 4 bases, leaving 15 bases between them. The length of the CDR3 is 16 residues. From germline, CDR1 is MGHRA and CDR2 YSYEKL.

The chain uses TRBV10-1 and TRBJ1-2, with a possible D match to TRBD1 (6 bases). The CDR3 contains 13 residues. With 3 bases removed from V and 4 bases from J, the gap between germline ends came to 9 bases. Looked up from germline, CDR1 is WNHNN and CDR2 is SYGVQD (reference sequence). The CDR3 region is CASSENRVYGYTF. Here the CDR3 DNA reads TGCGCCAGCAGTGAAAACAGGGTCTATGGCTACACCTTC.

This CDR3 is CASSLGLRVTDTQYF. The CDR3 region has the DNA TGTGCCAGCAGCTTAGGTCTACGGGTCACAGATACGCAGTATTTT. The rearrangement links TRBV11-3 to TRBJ2-3; D unresolved. CDR1 SGHNT and CDR2 YENEEA come from the germline V gene. The CDR3 is 15 amino acids. Trimming took 1 base from V and 2 from J, leaving 10 bases between them.

This clone was counted once. This rearrangement joins TRBV10-3 to TRBJ1-1, with D possibly being TRBD1 (5 bases). The CDR3 consists of 14 residues. From germline, CDR1 is ENHRY and CDR2 SYGVKD. Trimming cost V 0 bases and J 1 base, with 6 bases left between them. CDR3 coding DNA: TGTGCCATCAGTGAGTCGGGGCGGAACACTGAAGCTTTCTTT. Translating gives CAISESGRNTEAFF.

This clone was detected only a few times. The V call is TRBV5-6, the J call TRBJ2-2, with a tentative D call TRBD2 (6 bases). Trimming pared 1 base from V and 7 bases from J, leaving 11 bases between. Germline CDR1 and CDR2: SGHDT and YYEEEE. The length of the CDR3 is 14 residues. As DNA, the CDR3 is TGTGCCAGCAGCTTGTCGGGGAGGTACGGGGAGCTGTTTTTT. It codes for CASSLSGRYGELFF.

This chain links TRBV6-5 with TRBJ1-2, with D possibly matching TRBD1 (6 bases). CDR1 is MNHEY and CDR2 is SVGAGI in the germline V gene. The CDR3 length is 13 residues. V lost 6 bases and J 7 bases, leaving 15 bases between the germline ends. The CDR3 protein is CASRQTGRGGYTF. Written as DNA, the CDR3 is TGTGCCAGCAGGCAAACAGGGAGAGGTGGCTACACCTTC.